The present entry profiles one T cell receptor (beta chain) with its context. The data originate from a study of siplizumab effects on memory and regulatory T cells. Measured with immunoSEQ multiplex PCR; TCRdb has only the in-frame clones, and not every one. The sample records more than 85,000 clones, roughly 89% being singletons. V lost 5 bases and J lost 0, with 16 bases in between. The CDR3 is 16 amino acids. Germline V gives CDR1 LNHDA, CDR2 SQIVND (reference sequence). The origin of this receptor is a human donor in good health. The specimen sequenced was CD4+ T cells sorted from blood. The V gene is TRBV19, the J gene TRBJ1-1, with D unresolved. For the CDR3, the DNA is TGTGCCAGTAGTTCCCCCTTCCGGGTCGTGAACACTGAAGCTTTCTTT. Translated, it gives CASSSPFRVVNTEAFF.